These 2 T cell receptor beta chains came from one sample sequenced in a study of spatial heterogeneity in lung cancer. Time point noted: blood at routine non-recurrence follow-up after resection. MiXCR, applied by TCRdb to the 5' RACE reads, yields one record per CDR3 protein. The sample lists 55,000 to 75,000 distinct CDR3 sequences, about 9.5% occurring once. The starting material was PBMCs, obtained at follow-up. The receptors shown here come from a female donor with early-stage non-small cell lung cancer.

This clonotype was detected ten times or more. This chain connects TRBV3-1 to TRBJ2-7; possibly TRBD2 for D (6 bases). Per germline, CDR1 LGHDT and CDR2 YNNKEL (reference sequence). Trimming left V 5 bases short and J 3 bases short, with 14 bases between. This CDR3 comprises 14 residues. The CDR3 protein is CASSKGLLRYEQYF. CDR3 sequence (DNA): TGTGCCAGCAGCAAGGGACTCCTACGCTACGAGCAGTACTTC.

Remarks on this clonotype: A much larger clonotype is one base distant, so this may be a read error. The V gene is TRBV5-1, the J gene TRBJ2-3; 10 nucleotides line up with TRBD2. Germline values: CDR1 SGHRS, CDR2 YFSETQ. CDR3 length: 16 residues. CDR3 DNA sequence: TGCGTCAGCAGCAGTCTGACTAGCGGGCTAGGAGATACGCAGTATTTT. This gives the protein CVSSSLTSGLGDTQYF.